This entry lists 24 T cell receptor beta chains sequenced from one sample in a study of blood T cell repertoires in COVID-19. The method was immunoSEQ multiplex PCR; TCRdb's version includes in-frame clones alone and lacks a portion of them. This sample has approximately 77,000 clones, with roughly 85% found just once. Sequencing was performed on peripheral blood. These receptors were taken from a man aged 25-45 years with acute or convalescent COVID-19.

The rearrangement joins TRBV25-1 to TRBJ1-2; weak D call: TRBD1 (5 bases). CDR3 size: 13 residues. V dropped 5 bases and J dropped 8 bases, with 15 bases sitting between them. Germline CDR1 is MGHDK and CDR2 is SYGVNS. For the CDR3, the DNA is TGTGCCAGCAGTTCGGGGGGAGGAGGAGGCTACACCTTC. Translated: CASSSGGGGGYTF.

This chain joins TRBV30 and TRBJ2-7; 10 nucleotides agree with TRBD1. Germline-derived CDR1 and CDR2 are GTSNPN and SVGIG (reference sequence). V lost 3 bases to trimming and J lost 6 bases; unmatched junction nucleotides: 8. The CDR3 loop spans 14 amino acids. In DNA form, the CDR3 reads TGTGCCTGGAGCGTGGGACAGGGGATGCGCGAGCAGTACTTC. Translated, it gives CAWSVGQGMREQYF.

The chain uses TRBV2 and TRBJ1-5; D perhaps matches TRBD1 (5 bases). Trimming took off 4 bases at V and 5 bases at J, with 12 bases between the two ends. Germline-derived CDR1 and CDR2 are SNHLY and FYNNEI. The CDR3 contains 14 residues. CDR3 sequence: CASSGQGLYQPQHF. As DNA, the CDR3 is TGTGCCAGCAGTGGGCAGGGACTTTATCAGCCCCAGCATTTT.

The chain joins TRBV30 to TRBJ1-1; TRBD1 matches 8 bases. CDR3 length equals 11 residues. Trimming at V came to 5 bases and at J to 4 bases, leaving 0 bases not matched to a gene. Germline-derived CDR1 and CDR2 are GTSNPN and SVGIG (reference sequence). CDR3 bases: TGTGCCTGGGGGACAGGCACTGAAGCTTTCTTT. Encoded protein: CAWGTGTEAFF.

The CDR3 DNA is TGTGCCAGCACCCGCGGGGCCAATCAGCCCCAGCATTTT. Protein sequence: CASTRGANQPQHF. The chain joins TRBV6-5 to TRBJ1-5, with D maybe TRBD1 (5 bases). Between the trimmed V and J ends, which lost 7 bases and 3 bases, there was a span of 10 bases. Germline CDR1 is MNHEY and CDR2 is SVGAGI. The CDR3 sequence is 13 residues long.

This clone was observed a single time. The genes are TRBV6-6 and TRBJ2-3; 9 nucleotides match TRBD1. After removal of 5 bases from V and 0 bases from J, the junction contained 9 bases not matched to a gene. Germline values: CDR1 MNHNY, CDR2 SVGAGI (reference sequence). There are 17 residues in the CDR3. The DNA of the CDR3 is TGTGCCAGCAGTCCCAAAGGGACAGGGCGGAGCACAGATACGCAGTATTTT. Encoded protein: CASSPKGTGRSTDTQYF.

The chain uses TRBV5-4 and TRBJ2-1, with TRBD2 matching 9 bases. This CDR3 has 14 amino acids. The junction had 5 bases not matched to a gene; V was cut back by 6 bases and J by 4 bases. The V gene's germline CDR1 is SGHNT and CDR2 YYREEE (reference sequence). In DNA form, the CDR3 reads TGTGCCAGCAAGAGACTAGCGGATTACAATGAGCAGTTCTTC. Residues: CASKRLADYNEQFF. Full variable domain (outside the CDR3, taken from reference TRBV5-4 and TRBJ2-1): ETGVTQSPTHLIKTRGQQVTLRCSSQSGHNTVSWYQQALGQGPQFIFQYYREEENGRGNFPPRFSGLQFPNYSSELNVNALELDDSALYLCASKRLADYNEQFFGPGTRLTVL.

This chain connects TRBV19 to TRBJ1-1; no clear D. Germline lookup yields CDR1 LNHDA and CDR2 SQIVND (reference sequence). The CDR3 length is 12 residues. V dropped 3 bases and J dropped 8 bases, with 10 bases sitting between them. The DNA for the CDR3 is TGTGCCAGTAGTATTCATGACAAAGAAGCTTTCTTT. Its protein is CASSIHDKEAFF.

The rearrangement links TRBV6-6 to TRBJ1-6; D not certain. The CDR3 extends over 13 amino acids. Germline CDR1 reads MNHNY; CDR2 reads SVGAGI (reference sequence). V lost 4 bases, J lost 5 bases, and 6 bases lay in between. Here the CDR3 reads CASSWENNSPLHF. As DNA, the CDR3 is TGTGCCAGCAGTTGGGAGAATAATTCACCCCTCCACTTT.

The chain employs TRBV10-1 and TRBJ1-2; perhaps TRBD1 as D (6 bases). Looked up from germline, CDR1 is WNHNN and CDR2 is SYGVQD (reference sequence). The V gene lost 7 bases and the J gene lost 3 bases, with 24 bases spanning the gap. The CDR3 has 17 amino acids. CDR3 sequence (DNA): TGCGCCAGCACCCCTGGGGGGGACAACTCTCTTGACTATGGCTACACCTTC. As protein: CASTPGGDNSLDYGYTF.

J is TRBJ2-3 and V is TRBV7-9; D remains unclear. From germline, CDR1 is SEHNR and CDR2 FQNEAQ (reference sequence). The CDR3 consists of 14 residues. Trimming took off 4 bases at V and 1 base at J, with 9 bases between the two ends. As DNA, the CDR3 is TGTGCCAGCAGCTCGCGTGCTGGCACAGATACGCAGTATTTT. Residues: CASSSRAGTDTQYF.

The chain is built from TRBV2 and TRBJ1-2; 7 bases align to TRBD1. CDR3 length equals 16 residues. Germline V gene sequence: CDR1 SNHLY, CDR2 FYNNEI. The V segment lost 5 bases and the J segment 0 bases; nucleotides outside the gene matches: 9. The CDR3 DNA is TGTGCCAGCAGTCCTGACAGGGACCTCACTAACTATGGCTACACCTTC. Translating gives CASSPDRDLTNYGYTF.

The genes are TRBV5-5 and TRBJ1-2; 9 bases are shared with TRBD1. Looked up from germline, CDR1 is SGHKS and CDR2 is YYEKEE (reference sequence). The CDR3 runs 14 residues. With V trimmed by 4 bases and J by 5 bases, 6 bases remained unmatched. The CDR3 is CASSATGGRYGYTF. The CDR3 DNA reads as TGTGCCAGCAGCGCGACAGGGGGTAGATATGGCTACACCTTC.

The chain uses TRBV4-2 and TRBJ1-4; TRBD1 agrees at 7 bases. With V trimmed by 5 bases and J by 8 bases, 11 bases remained unmatched. Germline V gene lookup returns CDR1 LGHNA and CDR2 YNFKEQ. This CDR3 is built from 15 residues. DNA for the CDR3: TGTGCCAGCAGCAAAGGGGGCCAGGGGTACGAAAAACTGTTTTTT. Protein product: CASSKGGQGYEKLFF.

V is TRBV9 and J is TRBJ1-5, with D unclear. The CDR3 is 16 residues long. CDR1 and CDR2 (germline): SGDLS, YYNGEE. V gave up 0 bases and J gave up 1 base, with 11 bases separating them. CDR3: CASSVGPGWSNQPQHF. The DNA for the CDR3 is TGTGCCAGCAGCGTAGGTCCGGGGTGGAGCAATCAGCCCCAGCATTTT.

This clone was observed a handful of times. The V and J genes are TRBV5-1 and TRBJ2-1; TRBD1 matches 7 bases. Trimming took 4 bases from V and 2 from J; bases not matched to a gene: 6. The CDR3 has 15 residues. Germline CDR1 is SGHRS and CDR2 is YFSETQ. The CDR3 DNA is TGCGCCAGCAGCCTGGAGGACAGGCCCTACAATGAGCAGTTCTTC. This codes for CASSLEDRPYNEQFF. The full variable domain, with the rest looked up from reference TRBV5-1 and TRBJ2-1, is KAGVTQTPRYLIKTRGQQVTLSCSPISGHRSVSWYQQTPGQGLQFLFEYFSETQRNKGNFPGRFSGRQFSNSRSEMNVSTLELGDSALYLCASSLEDRPYNEQFFGPGTRLTVL.

The chain employs TRBV2 and TRBJ1-4, with D unclear. Germline lookup yields CDR1 SNHLY and CDR2 FYNNEI. The CDR3 extends over 14 amino acids. The V gene lost 6 bases and the J gene lost 7 bases, with 15 bases spanning the gap. The CDR3 DNA is TGTGCCAGCAGGATGGGCCTTGCGGGTGAAAAACTGTTTTTT. This sequence encodes CASRMGLAGEKLFF. Drawing the rest from reference TRBV2 and TRBJ1-4, the complete variable domain is EPEVTQTPSHQVTQMGQEVILRCVPISNHLYFYWYRQILGQKVEFLVSFYNNEISEKSEIFDDQFSVERPDGSNFTLKIRSTKLEDSAMYFCASRMGLAGEKLFFGSGTQLSVL.

The chain links TRBV25-1 to TRBJ2-5, with D perhaps matching TRBD2 (6 bases). V was trimmed by 6 bases and J by 5 bases, leaving 19 bases between them. The CDR3 has 15 residues. Germline loops: CDR1 MGHDK, CDR2 SYGVNS. The CDR3 DNA follows: TGTGCCAGCAGCCGAGGGACTCGCGATGGGGAGACCCAGTACTTC. Protein product: CASSRGTRDGETQYF.

The chain is built from TRBV5-1 and TRBJ2-5, with a tentative D call TRBD2 (6 bases). CDR1 and CDR2 from the germline V gene are SGHRS and YFSETQ. Trimming pared 4 bases from V and 5 bases from J, leaving 15 bases between. CDR3 length: 14 residues. The CDR3 bases are TGCGCCAGCAGCCTCCGACTAGAGGCGGAGACCCAGTACTTC. Protein sequence: CASSLRLEAETQYF.

This clone was picked up one time. This chain uses TRBV7-9 with TRBJ2-7, with TRBD1 matching over 8 bases. Trimming cost V 3 bases and J 5 bases; bases outside gene matches: 9. The CDR3 is 15 amino acids. Looked up from germline, CDR1 is SEHNR and CDR2 is FQNEAQ (reference sequence). In DNA, the CDR3 is TGTGCCAGCAGCTTGCTCGTGACAGGGGCGGACGAGCAGTACTTC. This translates into CASSLLVTGADEQYF.

The chain is built from TRBV4-2 and TRBJ1-2; a possible D gene is TRBD1 (6 bases). The V and J ends lost 1 base and 2 bases respectively, with 14 bases between them. CDR3 size: 16 residues. CDR1 is LGHNA and CDR2 is YNFKEQ in the germline V gene. The DNA of the CDR3 is TGTGCCAGCAGCCAAGTGGTTGGGGACACGAACTATGGCTACACCTTC. Amino acids: CASSQVVGDTNYGYTF.

A few counts support this clone. The J gene is TRBJ1-5, the V gene TRBV6-1; the match to TRBD1 covers 8 bases. Germline V gene lookup returns CDR1 MNHNS and CDR2 SASEGT. This CDR3 is built from 18 residues. V lost 3 bases and J lost 2; bases outside the gene matches: 12. In DNA form, the CDR3 reads TGTGCCAGCAGTGACCAGGGGGCAGGATATAGTGGCAATCAGCCCCAGCATTTT. It translates to CASSDQGAGYSGNQPQHF.

V gene TRBV7-6 combines with J gene TRBJ2-2; 7 positions match TRBD2. The V segment lost 5 bases and the J segment 7 bases; nucleotides outside the gene matches: 13. The germline CDR1 and CDR2 sequences are SGHVS and FNYEAQ. There are 16 residues in the CDR3. Here the CDR3 DNA reads TGTGCCAGCAGCCGAGGGACTACCTCCAGGGTCGGGGAGCTGTTTTTT. It yields the protein CASSRGTTSRVGELFF.

The chain employs TRBV5-4 and TRBJ2-2; 9 bases map to TRBD2. This CDR3 has 17 residues. V trimming: 4 bases; J trimming: 1 base; junction bases outside the gene matches: 8. CDR1 SGHNT and CDR2 YYREEE come from the germline V gene (reference sequence). The CDR3 region has the DNA TGTGCCAGCAGCCCCGGGACTAGCACGTTGAACACCGGGGAGCTGTTTTTT. It yields the protein CASSPGTSTLNTGELFF.